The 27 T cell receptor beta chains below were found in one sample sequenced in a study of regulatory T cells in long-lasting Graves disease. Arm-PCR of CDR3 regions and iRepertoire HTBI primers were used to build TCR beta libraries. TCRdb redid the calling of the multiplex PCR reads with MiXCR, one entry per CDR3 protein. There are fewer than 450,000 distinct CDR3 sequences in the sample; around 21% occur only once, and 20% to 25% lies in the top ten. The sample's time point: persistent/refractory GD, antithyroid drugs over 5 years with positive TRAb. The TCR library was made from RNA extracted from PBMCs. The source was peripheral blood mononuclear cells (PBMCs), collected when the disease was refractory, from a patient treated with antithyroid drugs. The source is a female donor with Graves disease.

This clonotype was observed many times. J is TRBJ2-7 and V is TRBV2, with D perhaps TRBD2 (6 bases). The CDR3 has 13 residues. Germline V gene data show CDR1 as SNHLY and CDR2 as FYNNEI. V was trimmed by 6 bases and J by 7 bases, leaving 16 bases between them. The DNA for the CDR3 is TGTGCCAGCAGCGGACGGGACTCTTGGGAGCAGTACTTC. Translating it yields CASSGRDSWEQYF.

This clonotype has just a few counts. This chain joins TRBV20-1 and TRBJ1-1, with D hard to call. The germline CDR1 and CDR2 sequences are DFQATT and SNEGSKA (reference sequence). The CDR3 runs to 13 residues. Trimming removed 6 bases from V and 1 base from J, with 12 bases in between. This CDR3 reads CSAARAGNTEAFF. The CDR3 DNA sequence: TGCAGTGCCGCGAGGGCGGGGAACACTGAAGCTTTCTTT.

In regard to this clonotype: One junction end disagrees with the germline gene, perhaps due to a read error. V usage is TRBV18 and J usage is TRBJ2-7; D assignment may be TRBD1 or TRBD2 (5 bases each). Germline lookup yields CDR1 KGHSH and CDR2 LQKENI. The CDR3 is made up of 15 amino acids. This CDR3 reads CANSPPGRSSYEQYF. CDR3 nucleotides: TGTGCCAACTCACCACCGGGACGGAGCTCCTACGAGCAGTACTTC.

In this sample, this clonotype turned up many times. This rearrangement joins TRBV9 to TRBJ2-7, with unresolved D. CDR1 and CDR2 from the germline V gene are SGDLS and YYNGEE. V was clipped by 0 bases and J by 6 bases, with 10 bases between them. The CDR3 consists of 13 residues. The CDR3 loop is CASSVALTSEQYF. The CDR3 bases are TGTGCCAGCAGCGTAGCCCTGACCAGCGAGCAGTACTTC.

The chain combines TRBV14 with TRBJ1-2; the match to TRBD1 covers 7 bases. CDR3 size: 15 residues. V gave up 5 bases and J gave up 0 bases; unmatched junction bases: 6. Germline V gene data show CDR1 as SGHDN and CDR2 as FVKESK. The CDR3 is CASSSGTATNYGYTF. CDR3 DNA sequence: TGTGCCAGCAGCTCCGGGACAGCTACTAACTATGGCTACACCTTC.

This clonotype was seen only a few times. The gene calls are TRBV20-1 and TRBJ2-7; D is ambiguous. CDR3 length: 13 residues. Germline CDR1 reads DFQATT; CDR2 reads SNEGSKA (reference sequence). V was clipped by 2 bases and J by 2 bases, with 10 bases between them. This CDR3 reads CSARLDSPYEQYF. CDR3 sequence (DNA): TGCAGTGCTAGACTTGATTCTCCCTACGAGCAGTACTTC.

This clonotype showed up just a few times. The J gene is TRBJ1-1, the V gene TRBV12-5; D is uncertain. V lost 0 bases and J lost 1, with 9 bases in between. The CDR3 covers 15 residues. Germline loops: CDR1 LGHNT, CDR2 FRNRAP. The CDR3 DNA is TGTGCTAGTGGTTTGGTACGAGAGGGGAACACTGAAGCTTTCTTT. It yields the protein CASGLVREGNTEAFF.

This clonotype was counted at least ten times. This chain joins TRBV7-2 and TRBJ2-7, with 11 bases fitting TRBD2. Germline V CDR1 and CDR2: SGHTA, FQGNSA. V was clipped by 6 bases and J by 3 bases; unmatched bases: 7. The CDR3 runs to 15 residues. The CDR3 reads CASSETSGILYEQYF. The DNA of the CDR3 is TGTGCCAGCAGTGAGACTAGCGGGATACTCTACGAGCAGTACTTC.

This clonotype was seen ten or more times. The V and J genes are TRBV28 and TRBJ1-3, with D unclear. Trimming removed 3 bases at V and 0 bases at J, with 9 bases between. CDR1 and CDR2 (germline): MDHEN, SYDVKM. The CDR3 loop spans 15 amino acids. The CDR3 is CASSFHIDSGNTIYF. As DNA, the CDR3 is TGTGCCAGCAGTTTTCACATCGACTCTGGAAACACCATATATTTT.

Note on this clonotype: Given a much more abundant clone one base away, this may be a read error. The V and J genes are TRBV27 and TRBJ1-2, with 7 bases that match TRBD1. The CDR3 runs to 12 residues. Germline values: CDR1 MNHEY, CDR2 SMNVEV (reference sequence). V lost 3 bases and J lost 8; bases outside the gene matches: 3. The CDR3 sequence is CASSFRGQGYTF. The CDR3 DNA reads TGTGCCAGCAGTTTTAGGGGGCAGGGCTACACCTTC.

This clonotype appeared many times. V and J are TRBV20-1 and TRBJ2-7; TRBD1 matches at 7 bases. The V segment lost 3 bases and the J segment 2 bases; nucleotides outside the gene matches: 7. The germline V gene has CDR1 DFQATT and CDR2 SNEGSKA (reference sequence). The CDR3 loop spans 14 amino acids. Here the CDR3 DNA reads TGCAGTGCTAGTTCGACAGGGTCTGCCTACGAGCAGTACTTC. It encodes CSASSTGSAYEQYF.

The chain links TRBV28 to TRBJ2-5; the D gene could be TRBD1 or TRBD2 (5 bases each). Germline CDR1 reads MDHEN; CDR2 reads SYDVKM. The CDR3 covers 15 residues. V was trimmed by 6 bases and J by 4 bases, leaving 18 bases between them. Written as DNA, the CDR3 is TGTGCCAGCAGCCCTCCCGGGACCGCGCTAGAGACCCAGTACTTC. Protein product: CASSPPGTALETQYF. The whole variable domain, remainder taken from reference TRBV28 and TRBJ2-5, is DVKVTQSSRYLVKRTGEKVFLECVQDMDHENMFWYRQDPGLGLRLIYFSYDVKMKEKGDIPEGYSVSREKKERFSLILESASTNQTSMYLCASSPPGTALETQYFGPGTRLLVL.

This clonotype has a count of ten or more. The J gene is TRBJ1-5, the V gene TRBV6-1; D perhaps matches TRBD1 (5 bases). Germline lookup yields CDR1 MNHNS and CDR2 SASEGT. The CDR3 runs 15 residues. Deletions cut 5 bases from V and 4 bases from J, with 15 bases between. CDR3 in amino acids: CASSRDPGGNQPQHF. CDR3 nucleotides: TGTGCCAGCAGTAGGGACCCAGGAGGAAATCAGCCCCAGCATTTT.

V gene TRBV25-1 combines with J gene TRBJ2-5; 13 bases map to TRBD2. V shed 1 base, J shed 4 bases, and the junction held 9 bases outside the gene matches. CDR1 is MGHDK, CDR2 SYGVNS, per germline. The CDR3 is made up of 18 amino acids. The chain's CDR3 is CASSELALAGGIGETQYF. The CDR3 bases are TGTGCCAGCAGTGAATTGGCACTAGCGGGAGGGATCGGAGAGACCCAGTACTTC.

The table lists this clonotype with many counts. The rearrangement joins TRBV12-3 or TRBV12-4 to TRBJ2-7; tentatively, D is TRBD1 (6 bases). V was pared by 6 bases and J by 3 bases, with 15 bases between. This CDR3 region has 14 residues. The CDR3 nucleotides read TGTGCCAGCAGGTTTTATGGGGGCGACTACGAGCAGTACTTC. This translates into CASRFYGGDYEQYF.

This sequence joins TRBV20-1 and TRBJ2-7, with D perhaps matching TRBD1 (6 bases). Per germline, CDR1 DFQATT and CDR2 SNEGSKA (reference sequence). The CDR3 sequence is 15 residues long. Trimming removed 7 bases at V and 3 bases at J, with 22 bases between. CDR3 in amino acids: CSEVGLTGRIYEQYF. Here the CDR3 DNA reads TGCAGTGAGGTAGGGCTGACAGGAAGGATCTACGAGCAGTACTTC.

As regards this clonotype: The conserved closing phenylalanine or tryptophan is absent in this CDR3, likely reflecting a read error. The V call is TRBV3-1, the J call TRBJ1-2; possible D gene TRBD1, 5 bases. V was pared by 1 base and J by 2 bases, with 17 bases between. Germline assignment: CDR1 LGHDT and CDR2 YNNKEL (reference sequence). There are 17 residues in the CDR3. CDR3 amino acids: CASSQAREAEWNYGYTS. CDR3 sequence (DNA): TGTGCCAGCAGCCAAGCCAGGGAGGCAGAATGGAACTATGGCTACACCTCC.

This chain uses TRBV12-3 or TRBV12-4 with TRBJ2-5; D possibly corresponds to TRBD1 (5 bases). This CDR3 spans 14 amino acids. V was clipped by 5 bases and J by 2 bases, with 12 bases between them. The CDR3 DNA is TGTGCCAGCAGTCCGGACACGATACAAGAGACCCAGTACTTC. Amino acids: CASSPDTIQETQYF.

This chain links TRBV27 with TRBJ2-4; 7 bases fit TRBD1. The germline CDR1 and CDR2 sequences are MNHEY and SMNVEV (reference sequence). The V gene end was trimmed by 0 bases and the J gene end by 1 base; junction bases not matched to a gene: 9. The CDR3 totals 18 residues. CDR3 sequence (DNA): TGTGCCAGCAGTTTATCAGGGGGCGGATGGTTGGCCAAAAACATTCAGTACTTC. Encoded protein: CASSLSGGGWLAKNIQYF.

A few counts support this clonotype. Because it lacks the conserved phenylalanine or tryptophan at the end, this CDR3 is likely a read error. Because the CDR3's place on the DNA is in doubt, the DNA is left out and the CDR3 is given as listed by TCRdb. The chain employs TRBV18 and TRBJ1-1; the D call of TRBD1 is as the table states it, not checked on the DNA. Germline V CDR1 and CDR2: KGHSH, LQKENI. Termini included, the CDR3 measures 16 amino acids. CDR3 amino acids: CASSLRQGSGNTEALL.

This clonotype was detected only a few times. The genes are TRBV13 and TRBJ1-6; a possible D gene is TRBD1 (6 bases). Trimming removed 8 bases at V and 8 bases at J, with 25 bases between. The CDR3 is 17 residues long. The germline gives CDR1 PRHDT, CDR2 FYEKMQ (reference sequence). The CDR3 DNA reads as TGTGCCAGCGCTAGCCGGGGGGCTAATGGGATATATTCACCCCTCCACTTT. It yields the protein CASASRGANGIYSPLHF.

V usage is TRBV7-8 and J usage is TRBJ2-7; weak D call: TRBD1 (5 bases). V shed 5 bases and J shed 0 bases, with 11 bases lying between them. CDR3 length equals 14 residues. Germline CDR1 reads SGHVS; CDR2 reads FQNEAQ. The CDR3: CASSPPGNSYEQYF. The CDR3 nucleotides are TGTGCCAGCAGCCCCCCAGGGAACTCCTACGAGCAGTACTTC. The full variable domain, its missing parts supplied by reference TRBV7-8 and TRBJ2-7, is GAGVSQSPRYKVAKRGQDVALRCDPISGHVSLFWYQQALGQGPEFLTYFQNEAQLDKSGLPSDRFFAERPEGSVSTLKIQRTQQEDSAVYLCASSPPGNSYEQYFGPGTRLTVT.

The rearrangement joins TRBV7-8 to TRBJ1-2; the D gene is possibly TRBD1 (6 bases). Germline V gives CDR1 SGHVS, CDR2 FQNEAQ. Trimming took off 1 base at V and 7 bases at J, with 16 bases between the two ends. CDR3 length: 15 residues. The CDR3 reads CASSLDWSGASGYTF. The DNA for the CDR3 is TGTGCCAGCAGCTTAGACTGGTCAGGGGCTAGTGGCTACACCTTC.

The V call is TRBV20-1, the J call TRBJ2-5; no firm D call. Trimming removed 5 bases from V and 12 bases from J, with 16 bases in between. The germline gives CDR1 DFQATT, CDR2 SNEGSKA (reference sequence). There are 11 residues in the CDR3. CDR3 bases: TGCAGTGCTTGGGCCCCGTCCCGGGAGTACTTC. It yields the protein CSAWAPSREYF.

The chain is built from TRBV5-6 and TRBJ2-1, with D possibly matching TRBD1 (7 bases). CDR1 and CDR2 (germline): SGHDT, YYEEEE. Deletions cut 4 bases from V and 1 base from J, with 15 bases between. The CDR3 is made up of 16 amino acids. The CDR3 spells CASSQGGRYSYNEQFF. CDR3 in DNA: TGTGCCAGCAGCCAGGGGGGCAGGTATTCCTACAATGAGCAGTTCTTC.

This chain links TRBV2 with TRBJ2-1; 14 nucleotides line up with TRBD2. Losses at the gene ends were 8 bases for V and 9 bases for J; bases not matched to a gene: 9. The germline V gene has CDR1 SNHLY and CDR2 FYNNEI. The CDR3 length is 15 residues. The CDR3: CASQAGTSGSGEQFF. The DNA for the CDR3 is TGTGCCAGCCAAGCGGGGACTAGCGGGAGTGGTGAGCAGTTCTTC.

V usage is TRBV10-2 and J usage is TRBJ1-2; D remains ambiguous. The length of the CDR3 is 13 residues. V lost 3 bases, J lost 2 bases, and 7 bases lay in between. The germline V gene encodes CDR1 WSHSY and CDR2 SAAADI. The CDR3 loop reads CASSEIPNYGYTF. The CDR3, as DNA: TGCGCCAGCAGTGAAATCCCCAACTATGGCTACACCTTC.